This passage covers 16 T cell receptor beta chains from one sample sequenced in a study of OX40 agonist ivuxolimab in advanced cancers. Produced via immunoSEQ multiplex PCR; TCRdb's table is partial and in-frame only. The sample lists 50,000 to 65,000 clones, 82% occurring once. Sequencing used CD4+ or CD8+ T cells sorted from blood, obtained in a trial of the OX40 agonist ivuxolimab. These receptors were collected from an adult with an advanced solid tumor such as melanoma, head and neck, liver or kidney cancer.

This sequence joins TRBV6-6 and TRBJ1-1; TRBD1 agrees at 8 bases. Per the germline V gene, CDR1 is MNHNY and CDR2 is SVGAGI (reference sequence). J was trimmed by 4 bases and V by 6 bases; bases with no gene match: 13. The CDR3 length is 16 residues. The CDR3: CASRVPGQGVGTEAFF. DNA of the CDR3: TGTGCCAGCAGAGTCCCCGGACAGGGAGTGGGCACTGAAGCTTTCTTT.

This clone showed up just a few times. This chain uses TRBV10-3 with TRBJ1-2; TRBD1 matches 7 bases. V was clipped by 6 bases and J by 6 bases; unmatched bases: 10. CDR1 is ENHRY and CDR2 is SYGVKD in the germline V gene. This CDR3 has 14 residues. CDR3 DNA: TGTGCCATCAGGGGGACAGCCCCAGGGAATGGCTACACCTTC. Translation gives CAIRGTAPGNGYTF.

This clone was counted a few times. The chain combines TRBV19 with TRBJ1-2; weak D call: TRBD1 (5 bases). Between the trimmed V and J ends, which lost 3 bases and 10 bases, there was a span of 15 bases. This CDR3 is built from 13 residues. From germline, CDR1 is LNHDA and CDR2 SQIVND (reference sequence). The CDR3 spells CASSIGTVPSYTF. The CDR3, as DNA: TGTGCCAGTAGTATTGGGACTGTACCGTCCTACACCTTC.

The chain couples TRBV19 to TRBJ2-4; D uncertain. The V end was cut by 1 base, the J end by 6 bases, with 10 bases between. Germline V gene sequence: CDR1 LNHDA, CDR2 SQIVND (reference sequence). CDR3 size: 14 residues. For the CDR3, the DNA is TGTGCCAGTAGTATAGGACGTGAAGGAAACATTCAGTACTTC. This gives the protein CASSIGREGNIQYF.

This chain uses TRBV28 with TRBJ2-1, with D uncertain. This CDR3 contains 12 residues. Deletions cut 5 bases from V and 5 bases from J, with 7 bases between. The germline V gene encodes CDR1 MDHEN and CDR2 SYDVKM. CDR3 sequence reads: CASSPSNNEQFF. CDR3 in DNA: TGTGCCAGCAGTCCTTCGAACAATGAGCAGTTCTTC.

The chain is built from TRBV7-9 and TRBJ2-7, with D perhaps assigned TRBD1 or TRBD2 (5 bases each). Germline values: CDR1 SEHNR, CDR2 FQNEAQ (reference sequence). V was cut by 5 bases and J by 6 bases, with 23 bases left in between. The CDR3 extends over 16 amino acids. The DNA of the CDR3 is TGTGCCAGCAGCACTCCGGGACGTCTTGTGTCAGGCGAGCAGTACTTC. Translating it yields CASSTPGRLVSGEQYF.

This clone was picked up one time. The CDR3 nucleotides read TGCAGCGTACCGACAGTAGCTGGGGCCAACGTCCTGACTTTC. This encodes CSVPTVAGANVLTF. The chain recombines TRBV29-1 with TRBJ2-6; possible D gene TRBD1, 5 bases. V gave up 6 bases and J gave up 2 bases, with 11 bases separating them. The CDR3 extends over 14 amino acids. Germline CDR1 and CDR2: SQVTM and ANQGSEA.

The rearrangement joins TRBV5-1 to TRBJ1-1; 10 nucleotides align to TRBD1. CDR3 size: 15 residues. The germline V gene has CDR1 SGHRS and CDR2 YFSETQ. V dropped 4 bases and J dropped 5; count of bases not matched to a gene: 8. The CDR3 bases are TGCGCCAGCAGCATAGCCGGGACAGGGGATACTGAAGCTTTCTTT. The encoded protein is CASSIAGTGDTEAFF.

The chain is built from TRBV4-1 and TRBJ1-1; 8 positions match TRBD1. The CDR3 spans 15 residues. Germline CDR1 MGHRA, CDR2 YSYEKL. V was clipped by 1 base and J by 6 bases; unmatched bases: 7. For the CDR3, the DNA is TGCGCCAGCAGCCAAGTAGGACAGGGACCCCCTGAAGCTTTCTTT. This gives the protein CASSQVGQGPPEAFF.

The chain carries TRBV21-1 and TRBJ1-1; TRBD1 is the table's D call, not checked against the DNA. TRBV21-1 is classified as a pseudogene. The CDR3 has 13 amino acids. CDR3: CASSKGQNTEAFF. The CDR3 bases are TGTGCCAGCAGCAAAGGACAGAACACTGAAGCTTTCTTT.

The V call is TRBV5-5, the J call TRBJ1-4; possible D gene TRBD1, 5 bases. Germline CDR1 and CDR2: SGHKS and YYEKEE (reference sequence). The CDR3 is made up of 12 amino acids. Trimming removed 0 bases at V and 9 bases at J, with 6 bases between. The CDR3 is CASSLGGKKLFF. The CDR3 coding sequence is TGTGCCAGCAGCTTGGGGGGGAAAAAACTGTTTTTT.

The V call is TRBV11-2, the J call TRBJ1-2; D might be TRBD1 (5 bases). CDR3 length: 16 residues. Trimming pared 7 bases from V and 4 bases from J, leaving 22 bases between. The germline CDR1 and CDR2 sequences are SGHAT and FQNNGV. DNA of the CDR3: TGTGCCAGCACCTTTCCTCGACGGGGGTTGGGCTATGGCTACACCTTC. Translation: CASTFPRRGLGYGYTF.

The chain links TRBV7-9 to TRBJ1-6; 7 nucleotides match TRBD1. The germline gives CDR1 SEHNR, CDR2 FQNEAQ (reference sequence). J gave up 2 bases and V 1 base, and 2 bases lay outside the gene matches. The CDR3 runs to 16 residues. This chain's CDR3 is CASSLDRGPYNSPLHF. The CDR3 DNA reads TGTGCCAGCAGCTTAGACAGGGGACCCTATAATTCACCCCTCCACTTT.

CDR3 nucleotide sequence: TGCGCCAGCAGCCAATATACGACAGGGTCGGGTGGCTACACCTTC. Protein sequence: CASSQYTTGSGGYTF. The chain combines TRBV4-3 with TRBJ1-2, with 7 bases that match TRBD1. This CDR3 is 15 amino acids long. J gave up 7 bases and V 2 bases, and 10 bases lay outside the gene matches. The germline gives CDR1 LGHNA, CDR2 YSLEER.

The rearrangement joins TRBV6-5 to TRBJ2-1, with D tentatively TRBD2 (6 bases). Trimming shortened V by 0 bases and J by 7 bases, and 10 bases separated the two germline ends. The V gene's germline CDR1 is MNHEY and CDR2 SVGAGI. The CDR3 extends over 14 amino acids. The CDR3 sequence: CASSYSEGRNEQFF. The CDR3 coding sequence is TGTGCCAGCAGTTACTCGGAGGGACGGAATGAGCAGTTCTTC.

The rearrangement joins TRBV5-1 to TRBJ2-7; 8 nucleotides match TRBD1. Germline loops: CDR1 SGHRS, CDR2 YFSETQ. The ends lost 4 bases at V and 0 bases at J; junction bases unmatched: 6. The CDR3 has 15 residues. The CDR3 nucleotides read TGCGCCAGCAGCCCAAGACAGGGGAGCTCCTACGAGCAGTACTTC. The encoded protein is CASSPRQGSSYEQYF. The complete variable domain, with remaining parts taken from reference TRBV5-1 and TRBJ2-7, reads KAGVTQTPRYLIKTRGQQVTLSCSPISGHRSVSWYQQTPGQGLQFLFEYFSETQRNKGNFPGRFSGRQFSNSRSEMNVSTLELGDSALYLCASSPRQGSSYEQYFGPGTRLTVT.